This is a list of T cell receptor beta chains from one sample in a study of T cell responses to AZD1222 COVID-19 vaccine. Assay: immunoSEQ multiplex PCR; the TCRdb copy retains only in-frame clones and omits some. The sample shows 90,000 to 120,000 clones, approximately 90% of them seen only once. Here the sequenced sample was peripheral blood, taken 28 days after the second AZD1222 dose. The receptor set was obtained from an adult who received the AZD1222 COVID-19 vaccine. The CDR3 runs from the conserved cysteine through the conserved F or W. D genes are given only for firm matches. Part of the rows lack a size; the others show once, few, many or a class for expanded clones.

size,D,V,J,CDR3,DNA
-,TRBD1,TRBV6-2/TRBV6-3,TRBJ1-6,CASTPGLAGGANSPLHF,TGTGCCAGCACCCCGGGCTTGGCAGGGGGAGCCAATTCACCCCTCCACTTT
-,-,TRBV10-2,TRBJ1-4,CASSLTGFNEKLFF,TGCGCCAGCAGTTTAACAGGGTTTAATGAAAAACTGTTTTTT
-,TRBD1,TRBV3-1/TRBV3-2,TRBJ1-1,CASSQMGQGTEAFF,TGTGCCAGCAGCCAAATGGGACAGGGCACTGAAGCTTTCTTT
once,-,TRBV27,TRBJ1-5,CASSFILGQPQHF,TGTGCCAGCAGTTTTATTTTGGGTCAGCCCCAGCATTTT
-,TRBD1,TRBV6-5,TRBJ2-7,CASSPRRGQGVEQYF,TGTGCCAGCAGTCCCCGTCGGGGACAGGGGGTCGAGCAGTACTTC
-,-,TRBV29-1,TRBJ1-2,CSVAASYGYTF,TGCAGCGTTGCCGCGAGCTATGGCTACACCTTC
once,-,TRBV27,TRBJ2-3,CASSILGGGTSAPDTQYF,TGTGCCAGCAGTATCCTCGGGGGAGGGACAAGCGCACCAGATACGCAGTATTTT
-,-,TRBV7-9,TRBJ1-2,CASSRSESNYGYTF,TGTGCCAGCAGCCGCAGTGAGTCTAACTATGGCTACACCTTC
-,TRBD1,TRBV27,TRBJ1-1,CASSFSVGTETEAFF,TGTGCCAGCAGTTTTTCAGTCGGGACAGAGACTGAAGCTTTCTTT
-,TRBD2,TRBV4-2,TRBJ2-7,CASSQDLAGGSYEQYF,TGTGCCAGCAGCCAAGATCTAGCGGGAGGGTCCTACGAGCAGTACTTC